The text below deals with one T cell receptor beta chain. The count of this clone is one. Its antigen is still unknown. No clone much larger than this one lies a single base away; base qualities are absent. The label giving this sample's time point can be read as: baseline before first vaccination. Vaccinee samples were obtained from the UK trials COV001 and COV002, which included a single-blind randomized controlled phase 2/3 trial of AZD1222 (ChAdOx1 nCoV-19) in healthy adults. For TCRbeta chain sequencing, PBMC samples were collected from trial participants at day 0 and at day 28 after the second dose. The CDR3 spans 15 residues, from the cysteine through the phenylalanine. Just the 45-base CDR3 DNA is kept, in frame starting at base 1. Relative to germline, V is 0 bases shorter and J is 4 bases shorter, with 13 bases between their ends. The germline V gene sets CDR1 to SGDLS and CDR2 to YYNGEE.

The CDR3 regions of human TCRbeta chains were analyzed by immunosequencing. Per the original workflow: Repertoire TCRs were checked for matches against a reference library of SARS-CoV-2-specific TCRs that had been generated using the MIRA antigen-specificity platform. Breadth was defined as the fraction of unique TCRs that were SARS-CoV-2-associated, and depth was defined as the fraction of total T cells that were SARS-CoV-2-associated. Using the MIRA data, each spike-specific TCR was assigned both to the spike region to which the TCR was reactive and to a CD4 or CD8 class. Log10-transformed breadth and depth values were compared by one-way ANOVA with Sidak's multiple comparisons tests. TCRdb stores this immuneACCESS table with in-frame sequences only. Part of the clones is absent; in the studies checked, under half of the shortfall reflects unresolved V genes, and no reason is known for the rest. D and trimming come from the DNA, and the V and J calls and clone size come from that table. The sample table shows over 100,000 clones, and 70% to 90% are seen once. Of the sample, around 8.6% falls within the top ten clones.

These data come from a study of T cell responses to AZD1222 COVID-19 vaccine (dated by TCRdb to about 2021). General notes on the study: Because spike-specific TCR depth and breadth did not differ between the two schedules, AZD1222 recipients who got a second dose at roughly 4 weeks were pooled with those who got a second dose at roughly 12 weeks. A total of 233 trial participants underwent TCR sequencing, of whom some 210 received two doses of AZD1222 and some 26 received two doses of the MenACWY control vaccine. Trial participants were enrolled into age subgroups of 18-55, 56-69 and 70-plus years, which contained 148, 28 and 57 TCR-sequenced participants, respectively. What the study reported, not specific to this receptor: Most participants were white British and females outnumbered males, and the authors suggested that clonal diversity may have been underestimated. Conclusions about previously exposed vaccinees are limited, since just 5 or 6 AZD1222 recipients were seropositive for SARS-CoV-2 at baseline. The 56-69-year group was small, and its depth increase did not reach significance, likely because of low power. Nearly half of unique spike-specific TCRs reportedly recognized epitopes outside regions mutated in the B.1.351 and B.1.1.7 variants. Because no samples from the day 14 peak response were available, repertoires could be characterized only after the peak T cell response. The whole spike protein was spanned by vaccine-associated CD4 TCRs, and dominant responses were seen in regions 160-218 and 743-854. A significant rise in spike-specific TCR breadth and depth was observed after two AZD1222 doses relative to day 0 and relative to MenACWY recipients.

The chain is encoded by TRBV9 joined to TRBJ1-1; 6 matching bases give a weak D call of TRBD1. The TCR was taken from an adult in good health. The sequences come from peripheral blood, collected on day 0 of AZD1222 vaccination. The sequence in DNA is TGTGCCAGCAGCGTAGGGACGGGGGCGAGCACTGAAGCTTTCTTT. Translated, this gives CASSVGTGASTEAFF.